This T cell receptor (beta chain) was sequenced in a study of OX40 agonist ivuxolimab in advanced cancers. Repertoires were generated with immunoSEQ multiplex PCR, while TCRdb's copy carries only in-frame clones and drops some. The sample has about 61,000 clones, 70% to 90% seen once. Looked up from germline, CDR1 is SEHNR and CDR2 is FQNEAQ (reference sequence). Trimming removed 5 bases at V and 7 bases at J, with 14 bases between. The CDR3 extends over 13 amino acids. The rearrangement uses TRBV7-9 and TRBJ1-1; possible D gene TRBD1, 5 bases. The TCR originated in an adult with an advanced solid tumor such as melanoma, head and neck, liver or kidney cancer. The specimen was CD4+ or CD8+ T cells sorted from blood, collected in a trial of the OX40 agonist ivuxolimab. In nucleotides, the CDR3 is TGTGCCAGCAGCCATGACAGCCTCCTTGAAGCTTTCTTT. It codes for CASSHDSLLEAFF.